A selection of T cell receptor beta chains follows, all from one sample in a study of blood T cell repertoires in COVID-19. The table came from immunoSEQ multiplex PCR; TCRdb's copy has only in-frame clones and leaves some out. The sample records about 100,000 clones, 80% being singletons. Sequenced material: peripheral blood. These receptors were collected from a man between 70 and 80 years old with active or convalescent COVID-19. Each CDR3 is given with its conserved first and last residue. D genes are given only for firm matches. Clone size, where shown, is once, few, many, or a class for clones that have expanded.

>TRBV18|-|TRBJ2-7|TRBD1
CASSPGTGMSEQYF
TGTGCCAGCTCTCCCGGGACAGGGATGAGCGAGCAGTACTTC
>TRBV6-6|-|TRBJ1-6|-
CASSYSGGAYSPLHF
TGTGCCAGCAGTTACTCCGGGGGGGCATATTCACCCCTCCACTTT
>TRBV5-1|-|TRBJ2-1|-
CASSPRGERDNEQFF
TGCGCCAGCAGCCCCCGGGGCGAGCGGGACAATGAGCAGTTCTTC
>TRBV28|-|TRBJ1-1|-
CASSLGGWGTEAFF
TGTGCCAGCAGTTTAGGGGGCTGGGGCACTGAAGCTTTCTTT
>TRBV7-2|once|TRBJ2-7|-
CASSLSPLAGQGREQYF
TGTGCCAGCAGCTTATCCCCCCTAGCGGGACAGGGGCGGGAGCAGTACTTC
>TRBV3-1/TRBV3-2|-|TRBJ2-1|-
CASSPPTGAYNEQFF
TGTGCCAGCAGCCCACCCACGGGGGCCTACAATGAGCAGTTCTTC
>TRBV9|-|TRBJ2-3|TRBD2
CASSPTSPGLAGETSTDTQYF
TGTGCCAGCAGCCCCACCTCACCGGGACTAGCGGGAGAAACTAGCACAGATACGCAGTATTTT
>TRBV24-1|once|TRBJ2-5|TRBD2
CATSVGGRETQYF
TGTGCCACCAGTGTAGGCGGGAGAGAGACCCAGTACTTC
>TRBV11-2|-|TRBJ2-7|-
CASSLLIRGSYEQYF
TGTGCCAGCAGCTTACTTATACGGGGGAGCTACGAGCAGTACTTC
>TRBV7-2|-|TRBJ2-6|TRBD1
CASSFRTGLAGANVLTF
TGTGCCAGCAGCTTCCGGACAGGGTTAGCAGGGGCCAACGTCCTGACTTTC
>TRBV28|-|TRBJ1-4|TRBD1
CASISTGGAGEKLFF
TGTGCCAGCATTTCTACAGGGGGCGCTGGGGAAAAACTGTTTTTT
>TRBV6-6|-|TRBJ1-1|TRBD1
CASSRQGSEAFF
TGTGCCAGCAGCAGACAGGGGTCTGAAGCTTTCTTT
>TRBV30|-|TRBJ1-5|-
CAWSPGERQPQHF
TGTGCCTGGAGTCCAGGGGAACGGCAGCCCCAGCATTTT
>TRBV5-6|-|TRBJ1-4|-
CASSSTGVGGPNEKLFF
TGTGCCAGCAGCTCAACTGGCGTGGGGGGACCCAATGAAAAACTGTTTTTT
>TRBV5-6|-|TRBJ2-7|-
CASSLRGNSYEQYF
TGTGCCAGCAGCTTAAGAGGGAACTCCTACGAGCAGTACTTC
>TRBV6-2/TRBV6-3|-|TRBJ2-7|TRBD1
CASSRPLDRTSGEQYF
TGTGCCAGCAGCCGACCGCTGGACAGGACTTCGGGCGAGCAGTACTTC
>TRBV28|-|TRBJ2-7|TRBD2
CASSLNSGSGEQYF
TGTGCCAGCAGTTTAAATAGCGGGAGTGGCGAGCAGTACTTC
>TRBV7-9|-|TRBJ1-4|-
CASTPRGGNEKLFF
TGTGCCAGCACCCCCCGCGGGGGTAATGAAAAACTGTTTTTT
>TRBV6-5|-|TRBJ2-7|TRBD1
CASSPGTGIYEQYF
TGTGCCAGCAGTCCCGGGACAGGCATCTACGAGCAGTACTTC
>TRBV7-3|-|TRBJ2-1|TRBD2
CASSLGTSGYNEQFF
TGTGCCAGCAGCTTGGGGACTAGCGGCTACAATGAGCAGTTCTTC
>TRBV13|-|TRBJ2-2|-
CASSLEAGSNTGELFF
TGTGCCAGCAGCTTAGAGGCGGGATCGAACACCGGGGAGCTGTTTTTT
>TRBV7-2|-|TRBJ2-3|-
CASSFWGGGTDTQYF
TGTGCCAGCAGCTTCTGGGGGGGCGGAACAGATACGCAGTATTTT